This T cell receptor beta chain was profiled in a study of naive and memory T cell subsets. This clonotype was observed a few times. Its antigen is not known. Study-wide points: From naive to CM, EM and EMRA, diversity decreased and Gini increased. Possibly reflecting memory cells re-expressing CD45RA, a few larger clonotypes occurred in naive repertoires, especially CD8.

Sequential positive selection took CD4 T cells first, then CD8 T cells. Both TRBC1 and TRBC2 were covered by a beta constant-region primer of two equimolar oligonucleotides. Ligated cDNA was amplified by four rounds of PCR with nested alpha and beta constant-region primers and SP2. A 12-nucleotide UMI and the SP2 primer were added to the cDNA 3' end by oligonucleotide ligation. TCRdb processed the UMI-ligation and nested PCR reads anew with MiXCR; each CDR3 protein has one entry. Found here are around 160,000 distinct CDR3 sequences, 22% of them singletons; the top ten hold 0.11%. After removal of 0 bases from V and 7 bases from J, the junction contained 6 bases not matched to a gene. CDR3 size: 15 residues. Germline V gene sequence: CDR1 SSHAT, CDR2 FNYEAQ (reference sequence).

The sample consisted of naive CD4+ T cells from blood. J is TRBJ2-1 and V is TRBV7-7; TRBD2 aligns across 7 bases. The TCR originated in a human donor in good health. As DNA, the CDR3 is TGTGCCAGCAGCTTAGCATTGGGAGGGAGTAATGAGCAGTTCTTC. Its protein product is CASSLALGGSNEQFF.